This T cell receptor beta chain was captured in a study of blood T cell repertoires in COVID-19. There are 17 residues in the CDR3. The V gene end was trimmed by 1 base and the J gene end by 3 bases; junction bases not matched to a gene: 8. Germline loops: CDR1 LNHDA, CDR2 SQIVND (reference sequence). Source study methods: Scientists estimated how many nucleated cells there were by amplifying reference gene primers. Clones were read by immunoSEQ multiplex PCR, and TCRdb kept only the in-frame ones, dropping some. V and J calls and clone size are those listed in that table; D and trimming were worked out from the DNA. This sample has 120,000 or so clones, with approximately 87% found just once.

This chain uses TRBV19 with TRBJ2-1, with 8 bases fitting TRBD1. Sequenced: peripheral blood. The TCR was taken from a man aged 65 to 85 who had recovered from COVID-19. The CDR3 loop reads CASSIGETGERYNEQFF. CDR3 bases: TGTGCCAGTAGTATAGGGGAGACAGGGGAACGCTACAATGAGCAGTTCTTC.